Presented here are 3 T cell receptor beta chains from one specimen sequenced in a study of T cell responses to AZD1222 COVID-19 vaccine. TCRdb's copy holds only in-frame clones and misses some; the assay was immunoSEQ multiplex PCR. The table records approximately 200,000 clones, 80% to 95% of them present only once. Material: peripheral blood, obtained 28 days after the second AZD1222 dose. The receptors shown here come from an adult who received the AZD1222 COVID-19 vaccine.

CDR3 amino acids: CASSFHRQAYIGNTIYF. Written as DNA, the CDR3 is TGTGCCAGCAGCTTCCATAGACAAGCCTATATAGGAAACACCATATATTTT. This chain joins TRBV7-2 and TRBJ1-3, with no clear D. CDR1 is SGHTA, CDR2 FQGNSA, per germline. The CDR3 has 17 amino acids. Trimming took off 3 bases at V and 4 bases at J, with 19 bases between the two ends.

This chain joins TRBV5-1 and TRBJ2-7; D ambiguous. CDR1 is SGHRS, CDR2 YFSETQ, per germline. Trimming removed 0 bases from V and 6 bases from J, with 13 bases in between. The CDR3 consists of 14 residues. The CDR3 spells CASSLVPSTSEQYF. CDR3 bases: TGCGCCAGCAGCTTGGTCCCTAGTACGAGCGAGCAGTACTTC.

The J gene is TRBJ2-3, the V gene TRBV24-1; 12 nucleotides align to TRBD2. This CDR3 comprises 16 residues. Germline V CDR1 and CDR2: KGHDR, SFDVKD. V dropped 4 bases and J dropped 5; count of bases not matched to a gene: 6. This chain's CDR3 is CATSDPSGRAGDTQYF. The CDR3 coding sequence is TGTGCCACCAGTGACCCTAGCGGGAGGGCCGGAGATACGCAGTATTTT.